This T cell receptor (beta chain) was sequenced for a study of blood T cell repertoires in COVID-19. Overall study context: Specimens from acute and convalescent COVID-19 originated in the United States, Italy and Spain. PBMCs, B-cell-depleted T cells, or T cells were the source of the cDNA or gDNA that made up the material.

Clones were sequenced by immunoSEQ multiplex PCR, and TCRdb holds only the in-frame ones, with some missing. The table includes over 70,000 clones, more than 75% detected once. The germline gives CDR1 MNHEY, CDR2 SVGAGI. The CDR3 has 15 residues. V lost 5 bases and J lost 4; bases outside the gene matches: 8. Seattle enrolled patients during active infection and tracked them longitudinally. J is TRBJ2-3 and V is TRBV6-5, with TRBD1 identical over 8 bases. The sequence was collected from a man between 60 and 75 years old with COVID-19, enrolled during active disease. The sequenced sample consisted of peripheral blood. The CDR3 DNA is TGTGCCAGCAGTCTACAGGGGGGTTTATCAGATACGCAGTATTTT. Protein sequence: CASSLQGGLSDTQYF.